In its sample, the clone carrying this T cell receptor (beta chain) was seen once. Its antigen is not known. The sample belongs to a study of T cells in narcolepsy. The wider study: Patients with NT1 or NT2 and healthy control donors were enrolled. Study-wide results and caveats: HCRT-specific and TRIB2-specific autoreactive clonotypes appeared among same-patient CSF and blood CD4+ clonotypes. Healthy controls reportedly lacked the autoreactive clonotypes serially found in patients' blood. In some patient and control memory CD4+ samples, autoreactive clones were absent.

Sequencing was performed with immunoSEQ multiplex PCR; in TCRdb, only in-frame clones are kept and a portion is missing. The table lists 30,000 to 40,000 clones, approximately 78% of them singletons, with around 2.6% in the top ten. The V gene lost 0 bases and the J gene lost 2 bases, with 7 bases spanning the gap. Looked up from germline, CDR1 is ENHRY and CDR2 is SYGVKD. The CDR3 extends over 14 amino acids. The sequence derives from a human donor with narcolepsy. This sequence joins TRBV10-3 and TRBJ2-5; TRBD2 might be the D (5 bases). The sequenced material came from CD45RA- memory CD4+ T cells from PBMCs. The CDR3 region has the DNA TGTGCCATCAGTGAGTCCCGGGGACAAGAGACCCAGTACTTC. This sequence encodes CAISESRGQETQYF.